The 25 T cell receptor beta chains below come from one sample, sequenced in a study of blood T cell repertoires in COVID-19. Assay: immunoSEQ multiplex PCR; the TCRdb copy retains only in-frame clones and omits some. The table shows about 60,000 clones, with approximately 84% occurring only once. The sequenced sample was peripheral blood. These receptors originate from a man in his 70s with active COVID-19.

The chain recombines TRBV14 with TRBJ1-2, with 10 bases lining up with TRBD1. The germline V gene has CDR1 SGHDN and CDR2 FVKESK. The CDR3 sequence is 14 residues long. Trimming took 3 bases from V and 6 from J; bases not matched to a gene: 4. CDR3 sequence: CASSQGQGRDGYTF. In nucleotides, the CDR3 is TGTGCCAGCAGCCAGGGACAGGGGCGAGATGGCTACACCTTC.

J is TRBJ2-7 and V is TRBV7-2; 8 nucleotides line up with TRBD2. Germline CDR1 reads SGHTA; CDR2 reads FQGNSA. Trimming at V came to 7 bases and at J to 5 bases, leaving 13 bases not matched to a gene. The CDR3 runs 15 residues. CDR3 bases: TGTGCCAGCATCGGAGCGGGAGCGGGAGTAAACGAGCAGTACTTC. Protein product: CASIGAGAGVNEQYF.

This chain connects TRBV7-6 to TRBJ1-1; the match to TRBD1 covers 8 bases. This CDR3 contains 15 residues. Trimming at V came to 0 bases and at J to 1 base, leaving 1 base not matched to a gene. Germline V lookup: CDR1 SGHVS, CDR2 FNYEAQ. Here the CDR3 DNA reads TGTGCCAGCAGCTTAGCCGGGACAGGGAACACTGAAGCTTTCTTT. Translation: CASSLAGTGNTEAFF. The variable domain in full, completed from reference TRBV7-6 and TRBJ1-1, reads GAGVSQSPRYKVTKRGQDVALRCDPISGHVSLYWYRQALGQGPEFLTYFNYEAQQDKSGLPNDRFSAERPEGSISTLTIQRTEQRDSAMYRCASSLAGTGNTEAFFGQGTRLTVV.

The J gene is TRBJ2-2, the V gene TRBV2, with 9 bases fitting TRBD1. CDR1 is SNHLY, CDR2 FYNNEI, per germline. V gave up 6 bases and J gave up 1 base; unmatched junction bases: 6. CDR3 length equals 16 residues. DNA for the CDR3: TGTGCCAGCAGAGGAGGGACAGGGATGAACACCGGGGAGCTGTTTTTT. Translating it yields CASRGGTGMNTGELFF.

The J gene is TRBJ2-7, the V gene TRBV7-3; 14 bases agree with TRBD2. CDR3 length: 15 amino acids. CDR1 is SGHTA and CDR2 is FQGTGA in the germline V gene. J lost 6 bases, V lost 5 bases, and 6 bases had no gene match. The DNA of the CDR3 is TGTGCCAGCAGCCCGGGACTAGCGGGAGACGGCGAGCAGTACTTC. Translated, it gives CASSPGLAGDGEQYF.

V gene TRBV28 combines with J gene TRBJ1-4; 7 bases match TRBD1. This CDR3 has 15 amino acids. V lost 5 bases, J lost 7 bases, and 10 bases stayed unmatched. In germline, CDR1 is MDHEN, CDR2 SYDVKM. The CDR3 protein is CASSLRDRVGEKLFF. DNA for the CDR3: TGTGCCAGCAGTCTCCGAGACAGGGTGGGTGAAAAACTGTTTTTT.

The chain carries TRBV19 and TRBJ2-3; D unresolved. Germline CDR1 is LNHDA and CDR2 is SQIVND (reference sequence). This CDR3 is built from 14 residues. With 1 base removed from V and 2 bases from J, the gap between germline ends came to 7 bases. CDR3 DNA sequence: TGTGCCAGTAGTATAGGAGGCAACACAGATACGCAGTATTTT. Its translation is CASSIGGNTDTQYF.

This chain's CDR3 is CASNLGNRGTEQYF. CDR3 nucleotides: TGTGCCAGCAACTTGGGGAACAGGGGCACCGAGCAGTACTTC. The chain couples TRBV7-2 to TRBJ2-7; TRBD1 agrees at 7 bases. Trimming took 7 bases from V and 6 from J; bases not matched to a gene: 12. This CDR3 has 14 amino acids. CDR1 is SGHTA, CDR2 FQGNSA, per germline.

The CDR3 DNA reads TGCGCCAGCAGTGCCCCCCGGGACAGGGGGCGCGTAGATACGCAGTATTTT. This encodes CASSAPRDRGRVDTQYF. This sequence joins TRBV10-1 and TRBJ2-3; 12 bases line up with TRBD1. The CDR3 covers 17 residues. V lost 4 bases, J lost 5 bases, and 10 bases stayed unmatched. The germline V gene has CDR1 WNHNN and CDR2 SYGVQD (reference sequence).

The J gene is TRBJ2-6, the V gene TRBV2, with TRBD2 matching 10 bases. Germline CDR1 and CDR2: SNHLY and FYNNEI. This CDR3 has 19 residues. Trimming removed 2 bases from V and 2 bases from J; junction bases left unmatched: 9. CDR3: CASSELPSGRRAGANVLTF. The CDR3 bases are TGTGCCAGCAGTGAACTTCCTAGCGGGAGAAGGGCTGGGGCCAACGTCCTGACTTTC.

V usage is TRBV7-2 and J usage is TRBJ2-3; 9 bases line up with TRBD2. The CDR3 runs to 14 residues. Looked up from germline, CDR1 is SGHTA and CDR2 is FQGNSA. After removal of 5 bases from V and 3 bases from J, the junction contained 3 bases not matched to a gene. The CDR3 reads CASSALAGTDTQYF. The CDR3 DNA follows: TGTGCCAGCAGCGCCCTAGCGGGGACAGATACGCAGTATTTT.

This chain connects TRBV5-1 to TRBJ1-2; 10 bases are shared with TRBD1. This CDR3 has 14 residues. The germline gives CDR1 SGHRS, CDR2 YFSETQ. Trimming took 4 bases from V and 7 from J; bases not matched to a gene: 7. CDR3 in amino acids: CASSGETGGGGYTF. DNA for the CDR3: TGCGCCAGCAGCGGGGAGACAGGGGGCGGTGGCTACACCTTC.

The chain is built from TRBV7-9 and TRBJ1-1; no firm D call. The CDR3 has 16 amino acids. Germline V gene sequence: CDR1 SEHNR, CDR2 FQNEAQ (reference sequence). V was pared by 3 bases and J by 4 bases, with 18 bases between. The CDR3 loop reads CASSLVGGGGSTEAFF. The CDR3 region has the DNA TGTGCCAGCAGCTTGGTCGGAGGTGGAGGGAGCACTGAAGCTTTCTTT.

The CDR3 nucleotides are TGTGCCAGCAGCCAAGATTTCGGGACAGCATACGAGCAGTACTTC. This translates into CASSQDFGTAYEQYF. The V call is TRBV14, the J call TRBJ2-7; 7 bases are a match to TRBD1. V shed 0 bases and J 4 bases; nucleotides not matched to a gene: 6. The CDR3 totals 15 residues. Germline V gene lookup returns CDR1 SGHDN and CDR2 FVKESK.

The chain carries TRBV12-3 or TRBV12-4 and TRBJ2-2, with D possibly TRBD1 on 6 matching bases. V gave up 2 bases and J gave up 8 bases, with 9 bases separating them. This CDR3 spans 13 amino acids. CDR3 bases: TGTGCCAGCAGTTTAACTGGGACAGGGGAGCTGTTTTTT. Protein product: CASSLTGTGELFF.

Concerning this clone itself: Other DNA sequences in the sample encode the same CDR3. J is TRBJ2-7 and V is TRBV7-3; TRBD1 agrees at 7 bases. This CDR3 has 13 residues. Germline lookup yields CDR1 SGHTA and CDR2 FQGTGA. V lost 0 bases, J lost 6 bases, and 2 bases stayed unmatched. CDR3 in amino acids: CASSLTTGAEQYF. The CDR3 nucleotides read TGTGCCAGCAGCTTAACCACAGGGGCCGAGCAGTACTTC.

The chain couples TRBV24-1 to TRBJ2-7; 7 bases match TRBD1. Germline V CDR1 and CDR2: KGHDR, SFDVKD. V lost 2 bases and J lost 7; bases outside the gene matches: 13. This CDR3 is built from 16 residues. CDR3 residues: CATSDSVNTGAQEQYF. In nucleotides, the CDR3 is TGTGCCACCAGTGATTCGGTGAATACAGGGGCCCAGGAGCAGTACTTC.

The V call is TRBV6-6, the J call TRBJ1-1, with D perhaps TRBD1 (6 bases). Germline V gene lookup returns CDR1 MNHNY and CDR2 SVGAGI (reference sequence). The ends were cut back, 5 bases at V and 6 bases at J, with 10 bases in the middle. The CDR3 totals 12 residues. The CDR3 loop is CASSGRGPEAFF. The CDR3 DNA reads TGTGCCAGCAGTGGCAGGGGTCCTGAAGCTTTCTTT.

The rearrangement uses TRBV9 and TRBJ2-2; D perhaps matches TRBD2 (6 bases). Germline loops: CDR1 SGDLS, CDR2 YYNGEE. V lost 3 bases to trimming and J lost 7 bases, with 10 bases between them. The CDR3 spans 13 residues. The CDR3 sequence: CASSATRFGELFF. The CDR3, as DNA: TGTGCCAGCAGCGCGACTAGATTCGGGGAGCTGTTTTTT.

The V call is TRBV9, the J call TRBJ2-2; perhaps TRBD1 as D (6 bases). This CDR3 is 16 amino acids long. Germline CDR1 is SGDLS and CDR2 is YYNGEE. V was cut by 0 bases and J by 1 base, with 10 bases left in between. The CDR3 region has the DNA TGTGCCAGCAGCGTAGTGGCAGGGGTGAACACCGGGGAGCTGTTTTTT. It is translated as CASSVVAGVNTGELFF. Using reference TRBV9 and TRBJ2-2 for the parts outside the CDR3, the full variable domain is DSGVTQTPKHLITATGQRVTLRCSPRSGDLSVYWYQQSLDQGLQFLIQYYNGEERAKGNILERFSAQQFPDLHSELNLSSLELGDSALYFCASSVVAGVNTGELFFGEGSRLTVL.

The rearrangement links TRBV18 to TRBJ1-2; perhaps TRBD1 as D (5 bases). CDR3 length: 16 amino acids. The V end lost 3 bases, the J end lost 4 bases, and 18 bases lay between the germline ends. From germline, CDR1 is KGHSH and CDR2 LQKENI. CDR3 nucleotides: TGTGCCAGCTCACCCGAAACAGGAAGCGGGGGCTATGGCTACACCTTC. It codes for CASSPETGSGGYGYTF.

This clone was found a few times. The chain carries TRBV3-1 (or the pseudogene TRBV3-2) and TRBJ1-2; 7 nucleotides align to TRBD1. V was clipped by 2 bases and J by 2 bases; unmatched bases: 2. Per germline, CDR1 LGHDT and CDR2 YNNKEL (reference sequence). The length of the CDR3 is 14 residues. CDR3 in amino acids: CASSQQGGNYGYTF. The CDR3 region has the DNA TGTGCCAGCAGCCAACAGGGGGGAAACTATGGCTACACCTTC.

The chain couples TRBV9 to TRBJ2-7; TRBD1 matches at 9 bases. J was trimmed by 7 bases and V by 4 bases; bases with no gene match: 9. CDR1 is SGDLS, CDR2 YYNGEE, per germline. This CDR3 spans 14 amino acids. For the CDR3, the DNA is TGTGCCAGCAGCCCCACAGGGGGCGCAAGGGAGCAGTACTTC. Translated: CASSPTGGAREQYF.

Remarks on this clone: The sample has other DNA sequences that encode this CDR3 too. CDR3 residues: CASSLVGTGLNEAFF. The CDR3 DNA sequence: TGTGCCAGCAGTTTAGTCGGGACAGGTCTTAATGAAGCTTTCTTT. This chain connects TRBV28 to TRBJ1-1, with 8 bases matching TRBD1. Germline V gene lookup returns CDR1 MDHEN and CDR2 SYDVKM. V shed 2 bases, J shed 7 bases, and the junction held 9 bases outside the gene matches. There are 15 residues in the CDR3. The full variable domain, its missing parts supplied by reference TRBV28 and TRBJ1-1, is DVKVTQSSRYLVKRTGEKVFLECVQDMDHENMFWYRQDPGLGLRLIYFSYDVKMKEKGDIPEGYSVSREKKERFSLILESASTNQTSMYLCASSLVGTGLNEAFFGQGTRLTVV.

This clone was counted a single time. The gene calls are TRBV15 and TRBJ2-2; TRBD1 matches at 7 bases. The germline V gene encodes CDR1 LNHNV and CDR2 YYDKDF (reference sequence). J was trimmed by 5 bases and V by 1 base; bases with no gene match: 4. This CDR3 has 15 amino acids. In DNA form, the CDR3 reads TGTGCCACCAGCAGAGGACAGGGCTTAACCGGGGAGCTGTTTTTT. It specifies CATSRGQGLTGELFF.